The sequence of this T cell receptor beta chain was determined in a study of cytomegalovirus exposure and HLA in healthy donors. Per the germline V gene, CDR1 is MGHRA and CDR2 is YSYEKL. After removal of 1 base from V and 5 bases from J, the junction contained 8 bases not matched to a gene. CDR3 length: 17 amino acids. Amplification used 60 Vbeta primers and 13 Jbeta primers. Using immunoSEQ multiplex PCR, the repertoire was profiled, and TCRdb retains in-frame clones only, with some absent. The sample shows fewer than 300,000 clones, approximately 90% of them seen only once. This TCR was recovered from a man aged 40-49 years in good health and CMV-seropositive. The genes are TRBV4-1 and TRBJ2-5; 12 positions agree with TRBD2. The sequencing input was PBMCs. CDR3 sequence: CASSQVPSGRAGETQYF. The DNA for the CDR3 is TGCGCCAGCAGCCAAGTTCCTAGCGGGAGGGCCGGGGAGACCCAGTACTTC.